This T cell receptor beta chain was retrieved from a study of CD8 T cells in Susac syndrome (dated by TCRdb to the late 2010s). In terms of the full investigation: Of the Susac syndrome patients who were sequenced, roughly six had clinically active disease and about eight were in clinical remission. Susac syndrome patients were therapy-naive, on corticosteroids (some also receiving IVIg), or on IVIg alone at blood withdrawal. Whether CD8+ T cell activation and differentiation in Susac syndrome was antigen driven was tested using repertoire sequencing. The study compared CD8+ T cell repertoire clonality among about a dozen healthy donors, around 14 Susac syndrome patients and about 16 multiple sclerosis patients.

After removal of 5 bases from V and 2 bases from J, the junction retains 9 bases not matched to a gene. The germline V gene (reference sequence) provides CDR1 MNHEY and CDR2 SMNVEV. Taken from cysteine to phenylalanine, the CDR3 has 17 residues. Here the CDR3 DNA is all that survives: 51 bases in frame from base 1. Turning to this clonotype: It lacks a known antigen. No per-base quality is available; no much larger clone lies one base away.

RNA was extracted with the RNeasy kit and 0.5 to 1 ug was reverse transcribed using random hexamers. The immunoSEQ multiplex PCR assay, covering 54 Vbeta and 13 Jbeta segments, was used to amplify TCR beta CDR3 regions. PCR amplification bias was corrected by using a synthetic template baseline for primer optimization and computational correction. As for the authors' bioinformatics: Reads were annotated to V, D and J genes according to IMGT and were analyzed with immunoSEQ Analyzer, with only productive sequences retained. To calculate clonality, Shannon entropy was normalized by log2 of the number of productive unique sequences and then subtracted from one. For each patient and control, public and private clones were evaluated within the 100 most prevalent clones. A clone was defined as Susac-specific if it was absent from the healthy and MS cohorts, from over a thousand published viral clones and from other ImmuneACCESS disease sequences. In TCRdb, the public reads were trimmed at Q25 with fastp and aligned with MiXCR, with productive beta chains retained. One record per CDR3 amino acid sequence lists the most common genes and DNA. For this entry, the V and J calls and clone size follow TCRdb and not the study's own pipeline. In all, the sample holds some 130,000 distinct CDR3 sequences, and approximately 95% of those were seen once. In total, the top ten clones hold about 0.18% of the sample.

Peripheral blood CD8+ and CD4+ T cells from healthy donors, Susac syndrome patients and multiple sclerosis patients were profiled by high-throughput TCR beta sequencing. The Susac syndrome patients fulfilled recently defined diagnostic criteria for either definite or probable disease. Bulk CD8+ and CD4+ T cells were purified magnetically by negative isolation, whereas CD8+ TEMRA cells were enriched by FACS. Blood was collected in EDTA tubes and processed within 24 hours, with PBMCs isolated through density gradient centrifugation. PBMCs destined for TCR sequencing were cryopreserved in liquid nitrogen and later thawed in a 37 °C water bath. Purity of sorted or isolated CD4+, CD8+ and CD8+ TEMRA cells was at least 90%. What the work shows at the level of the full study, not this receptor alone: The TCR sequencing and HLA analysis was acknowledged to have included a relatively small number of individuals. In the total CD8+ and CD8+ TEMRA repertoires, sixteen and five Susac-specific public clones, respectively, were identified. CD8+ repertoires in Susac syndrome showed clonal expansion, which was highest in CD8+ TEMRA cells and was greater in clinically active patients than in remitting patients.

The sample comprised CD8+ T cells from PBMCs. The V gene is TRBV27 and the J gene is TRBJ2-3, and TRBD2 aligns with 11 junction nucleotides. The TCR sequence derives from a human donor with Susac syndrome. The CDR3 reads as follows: CASSPPLAGGITDTQYF. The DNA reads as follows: TGTGCCAGCAGTCCCCCCTTAGCGGGAGGGATCACAGATACGCAGTATTTT.